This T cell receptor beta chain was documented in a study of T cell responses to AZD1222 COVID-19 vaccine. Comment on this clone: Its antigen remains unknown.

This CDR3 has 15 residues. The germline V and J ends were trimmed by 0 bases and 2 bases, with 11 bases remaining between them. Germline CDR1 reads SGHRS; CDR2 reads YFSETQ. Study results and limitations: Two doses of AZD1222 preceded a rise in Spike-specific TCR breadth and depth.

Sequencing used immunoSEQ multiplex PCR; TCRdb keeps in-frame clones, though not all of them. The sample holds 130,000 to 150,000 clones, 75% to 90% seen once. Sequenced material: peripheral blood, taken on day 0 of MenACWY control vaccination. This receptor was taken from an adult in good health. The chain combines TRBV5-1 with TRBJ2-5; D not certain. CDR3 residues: CASSLGGVRQETQYF. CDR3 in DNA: TGCGCCAGCAGCTTGGGTGGAGTCCGGCAAGAGACCCAGTACTTC.